The source of this T cell receptor (beta chain) is a study of shared clonotypes between healthy human individuals. At the deep level, the assay was run. Sorted-subset replicate PCR reactions contained roughly 200 ng DNA, corresponding to about 30,000 T cell genomes. The assay was immunoSEQ multiplex PCR, and TCRdb's table has in-frame clones only and misses some. This sample carries millions of clones, about 92% of them seen once, and the ten largest clones take over 1.5%. V was pared by 2 bases and J by 3 bases, with 22 bases between. Germline CDR1 reads MGHRA; CDR2 reads YSYEKL. The length of the CDR3 is 19 residues. Study findings and constraints: For sorted subsets, rarefaction showed incomplete sequencing despite large depth.

Naive CD8 cells, CD45RO-negative and positively selected for CCR7, excluded terminally differentiated effector memory CD45RA+ cells. Regarding this clone: The antigen is undetermined.

The rearrangement joins TRBV4-1 to TRBJ1-4, with unresolved D. The TCR comes from a man aged 18 to 29 in good health. Some clones in this sample may be carry-over from other donors' samples. Specimen: naive CD8+ T cells from PBMCs. CDR3 region: CASSQMSQAYGGPNEKLFF. CDR3 nucleotides: TGCGCCAGCAGCCAAATGTCCCAAGCGTACGGCGGTCCTAATGAAAAACTGTTTTTT.